Listed here is a single TCR beta chain. As yet, its antigen is unknown. The sample originates from a study of cytomegalovirus exposure and HLA in healthy donors. Study-wide results and caveats: Fewer N-insertions than the roughly 670-donor mean were reportedly shown by an Asian-associated ancestry cluster in a later analysis. Most subjects' HLA-A and HLA-B alleles were reportedly predicted from TCR beta sequences. Later analysis demonstrated an association between a missense DCLRE1C variant and TCR beta V- and J-gene trimming.

Nominally healthy donors were sampled, though unrecorded immune exposures were likely. CDR3 length: 14 residues. CDR1 and CDR2 from the germline V gene are MNHEY and SVGAGI. The V and J ends lost 4 bases and 7 bases respectively, with 17 bases between them. 13 Jbeta primers and 60 Vbeta primers were used for the PCR. Only in-frame clones appear in the TCRdb table, and some are missing; sequencing was by immunoSEQ multiplex PCR. This table has about 190,000 clones, around four fifths appearing once. The sample consisted of PBMCs. The sequence derives from a woman between 50 and 59 years old in good health and CMV-seropositive. This chain connects TRBV6-5 to TRBJ2-7; a weak D match, TRBD2 (5 bases). CDR3 nucleotide sequence: TGTGCCAGCAGTTCCAGTCGAGGGCAGCCTGAGCAGTACTTC. Its protein is CASSSSRGQPEQYF.